What follows are 21 T cell receptor beta chains derived from one specimen sequenced in a study of T cells in Graves' hyperthyroidism and ophthalmopathy. The investigators amplified TCR beta CDR3 regions from RNA transcripts. The TCR CDR3 was amplified in a first-round RT-PCR using the HTBI primer set. TCRdb fed the multiplex PCR reads into MiXCR, producing one record per CDR3 protein. The sample contains about 500,000 distinct CDR3 sequences, 16% of which appear only once. The specimen was blood. The source is a woman in her twenties or thirties with Graves' ophthalmopathy.

The chain recombines TRBV7-2 with TRBJ1-1, with unresolved D. The V gene lost 1 base and the J gene lost 13 bases, with 16 bases spanning the gap. The CDR3 spans 13 residues. Germline V gene lookup returns CDR1 SGHTA and CDR2 FQGNSA. CDR3 nucleotide sequence: TGTGCCAGCAGCTTAGATCAAGGGCTCTCGGGTTTCTTT. Protein sequence: CASSLDQGLSGFF.

This clonotype was seen only a few times. The chain links TRBV7-9 to TRBJ2-7; D is uncertain. The CDR3 length is 12 residues. Trimming stripped 2 bases from V and 6 bases from J, with 8 bases between. The germline V gene has CDR1 SEHNR and CDR2 FQNEAQ (reference sequence). In nucleotides, the CDR3 is TGTGCCAGCAGCTTATTTATTGCCGAGCAGTACTTC. It codes for CASSLFIAEQYF.

This clonotype was detected only a few times. The chain is built from TRBV20-1 and TRBJ2-1, with D unresolved. CDR1 and CDR2 from the germline V gene are DFQATT and SNEGSKA (reference sequence). CDR3 size: 15 residues. Trimming removed 6 bases from V and 7 bases from J, with 22 bases in between. The CDR3 here is CSASYIASTGNEQFF. CDR3 nucleotide sequence: TGCAGTGCCTCATATATAGCAAGCACTGGGAATGAGCAGTTCTTC.

V gene TRBV25-1 combines with J gene TRBJ1-1, with 8 bases fitting TRBD1. The CDR3 consists of 13 residues. V lost 5 bases, J lost 5 bases, and 4 bases stayed unmatched. Germline V gene lookup returns CDR1 MGHDK and CDR2 SYGVNS. The CDR3 loop is CASSTGGKTEAFF. The CDR3 DNA reads as TGTGCCAGCAGTACAGGGGGAAAGACTGAAGCTTTCTTT.

V is TRBV7-2 and J is TRBJ1-1; D might be TRBD1 (6 bases). Germline V CDR1 and CDR2: SGHTA, FQGNSA. Trimming took 1 base from V and 6 from J, leaving 21 bases between them. The length of the CDR3 is 17 residues. This CDR3 reads CASSLDGGPAKTPEAFF. In DNA form, the CDR3 reads TGTGCCAGCAGCTTAGATGGGGGGCCGGCCAAAACTCCTGAAGCTTTCTTT.

In its sample, this clonotype was seen a few times. This sequence joins TRBV28 and TRBJ2-7; 7 positions agree with TRBD1. Per the germline V gene, CDR1 is MDHEN and CDR2 is SYDVKM. The CDR3 has 14 residues. V shed 3 bases, J shed 6 bases, and the junction held 8 bases outside the gene matches. The CDR3 region is CASSFPQGRFEQYF. For the CDR3, the DNA is TGTGCCAGCAGTTTCCCACAGGGGCGTTTCGAGCAGTACTTC.

There are many counts of this clonotype. The chain couples TRBV7-6 to TRBJ2-7; 8 nucleotides align to TRBD1. This CDR3 region has 15 residues. J was trimmed by 4 bases and V by 5 bases; bases with no gene match: 10. Germline values: CDR1 SGHVS, CDR2 FNYEAQ. CDR3 nucleotides: TGTGCCAGCAGCCCAGGACAGGGAAAAACATACGAGCAGTACTTC. It encodes CASSPGQGKTYEQYF.

This sequence joins TRBV2 and TRBJ1-5; no clear D. Germline CDR1 reads SNHLY; CDR2 reads FYNNEI. Trimming removed 4 bases from V and 4 bases from J, with 17 bases in between. The CDR3 loop spans 16 amino acids. Written as DNA, the CDR3 is TGTGCCAGCAGTGGAGTGGGAGGGAGTAGGAATCAGCCCCAGCATTTT. It specifies CASSGVGGSRNQPQHF.

Turning to this clonotype: A much bigger clone sits one base away, suggesting this may be a read error. V usage is TRBV25-1 and J usage is TRBJ2-6; no clear D gene. This CDR3 has 15 amino acids. With 7 bases removed from V and 2 bases from J, the gap between germline ends came to 12 bases. CDR1 and CDR2 (germline): MGHDK, SYGVNS. Here the CDR3 reads CASTLLGPGANVLTF. CDR3 sequence (DNA): TGTGCCAGCACACTTCTAGGTCCTGGGGCCAACGTCCTGACTTTC.

The rearrangement joins TRBV15 to TRBJ2-5; no reliable D call. From germline, CDR1 is LNHNV and CDR2 YYDKDF (reference sequence). The length of the CDR3 is 13 residues. Between the trimmed V and J ends, which lost 3 bases and 5 bases, there was a span of 10 bases. CDR3 residues: CATSRETVETQYF. The CDR3 DNA reads as TGTGCCACCAGCAGGGAGACCGTGGAGACCCAGTACTTC.

The CDR3 protein is CSFLAPSYEQYF. CDR3 DNA: TGCAGTTTCTTGGCACCTAGCTACGAGCAGTACTTC. V gene TRBV20-1 combines with J gene TRBJ2-7; D unresolved. The CDR3 is made up of 12 amino acids. Between the trimmed V and J ends, which lost 8 bases and 3 bases, there was a span of 14 bases. Germline V lookup: CDR1 DFQATT, CDR2 SNEGSKA (reference sequence).

In its sample, this clonotype was seen many times. The genes are TRBV5-1 and TRBJ2-7, with TRBD1 matching over 8 bases. Germline-derived CDR1 and CDR2 are SGHRS and YFSETQ. The ends lost 4 bases at V and 2 bases at J; junction bases unmatched: 5. There are 14 residues in the CDR3. The CDR3 DNA follows: TGCGCCAGCAGCCATGGACAGGGAGCCTACGAGCAGTACTTC. Translating gives CASSHGQGAYEQYF.

This clonotype was seen many times. The V and J genes are TRBV2 and TRBJ2-3, with a weak D call TRBD1 (6 bases). The CDR3 totals 14 residues. V was trimmed by 1 base and J by 4 bases, leaving 9 bases between them. Germline assignment: CDR1 SNHLY and CDR2 FYNNEI. Here the CDR3 reads CASSEGYRADTQYF. The CDR3 DNA follows: TGTGCCAGCAGTGAAGGGTACAGGGCAGATACGCAGTATTTT. Variable domain in full (rest from reference TRBV2 and TRBJ2-3): EPEVTQTPSHQVTQMGQEVILRCVPISNHLYFYWYRQILGQKVEFLVSFYNNEISEKSEIFDDQFSVERPDGSNFTLKIRSTKLEDSAMYFCASSEGYRADTQYFGPGTRLTVL.

This clonotype was seen at least ten times. The gene calls are TRBV7-9 and TRBJ2-1; 8 bases align to TRBD1. From germline, CDR1 is SEHNR and CDR2 FQNEAQ (reference sequence). V lost 5 bases, J lost 9 bases, and 9 bases stayed unmatched. The CDR3 has 14 residues. DNA for the CDR3: TGTGCCAGCAGCCAAGGACAGGGCGACGGTGAGCAGTTCTTC. Its translation: CASSQGQGDGEQFF.

This rearrangement joins TRBV18 to TRBJ2-2; TRBD2 aligns across 8 bases. This CDR3 has 18 amino acids. Trimming at V came to 3 bases and at J to 6 bases, leaving 15 bases not matched to a gene. The V gene's germline CDR1 is KGHSH and CDR2 LQKENI. In DNA form, the CDR3 reads TGTGCCAGCTCACCGACCTTGCCGAGCGGGAGCTCTCCCGGGGAGCTGTTTTTT. Its translation is CASSPTLPSGSSPGELFF.

This clonotype was counted many times. The chain employs TRBV6-6 and TRBJ2-7, with 14 bases that match TRBD2. The CDR3 runs 17 residues. J gave up 7 bases and V 2 bases, and 10 bases lay outside the gene matches. The V gene's germline CDR1 is MNHNY and CDR2 SVGAGI (reference sequence). DNA of the CDR3: TGTGCCAGCAGTTACAAGGGGACTAGCGGGAGTCCTCATGAGCAGTACTTC. Amino acids: CASSYKGTSGSPHEQYF.

This chain joins TRBV4-1 and TRBJ1-2, with 9 bases aligning to TRBD1. The length of the CDR3 is 16 residues. The V segment lost 1 base and the J segment 6 bases; nucleotides outside the gene matches: 9. Germline CDR1 is MGHRA and CDR2 is YSYEKL. CDR3 nucleotides: TGCGCCAGCAGCCAAGGCCGAAACAGGGGGCCAGATGGCTACACCTTC. This sequence encodes CASSQGRNRGPDGYTF.

V usage is TRBV20-1 and J usage is TRBJ2-7, with 16 positions matching TRBD2. J was trimmed by 7 bases and V by 4 bases; bases with no gene match: 4. Germline values: CDR1 DFQATT, CDR2 SNEGSKA (reference sequence). The CDR3 is made up of 14 amino acids. CDR3: CSATGTSGRGEQYF. The CDR3 DNA is TGCAGTGCTACCGGGACTAGCGGGAGGGGGGAGCAGTACTTC.

The chain employs TRBV6-5 and TRBJ2-2, with D tentatively TRBD2 (5 bases). Trimming took off 7 bases at V and 3 bases at J, with 15 bases between the two ends. CDR1 and CDR2 (germline): MNHEY, SVGAGI. CDR3 size: 15 residues. The CDR3 sequence: CASTIGLADTGELFF. The DNA of the CDR3 is TGTGCCAGCACCATAGGGCTAGCTGACACCGGGGAGCTGTTTTTT.

In this sample, this clonotype turned up many times. CDR3 sequence (DNA): TGCAGTGCTAGAGATCGTAGGCTCCAGGCAGATACGCAGTATTTT. Encoded protein: CSARDRRLQADTQYF. This rearrangement joins TRBV20-1 to TRBJ2-3; D remains ambiguous. Looked up from germline, CDR1 is DFQATT and CDR2 is SNEGSKA (reference sequence). V was trimmed by 0 bases and J by 4 bases, leaving 14 bases between them. This CDR3 is built from 15 residues.

In this sample, this clonotype turned up many times. The V and J genes are TRBV7-2 and TRBJ2-5; 8 bases agree with TRBD1. With V trimmed by 5 bases and J by 3 bases, 11 bases remained unmatched. Germline lookup yields CDR1 SGHTA and CDR2 FQGNSA. The CDR3 consists of 16 residues. The chain's CDR3 is CASSLGQGYGEETQYF. The CDR3 region has the DNA TGTGCCAGCAGCCTTGGACAGGGTTACGGCGAAGAGACCCAGTACTTC.